This TCR beta chain was sequenced for a study of PD-L1 blockade in urothelial cancer. Overall study context: Patients, treated from about 2014 onward, received atezolizumab 1,200 mg intravenously every 3 weeks. Typically, measured as a median, blood samples had about 140,000 T cells.

Repertoires were generated with immunoSEQ multiplex PCR, while TCRdb's copy carries only in-frame clones and drops some. This sample has about 110,000 clones; approximately 90% occur once, and the top ten carry around 4%. This CDR3 comprises 11 residues. The germline gives CDR1 DFQATT, CDR2 SNEGSKA (reference sequence). V was clipped by 1 base and J by 9 bases, with 10 bases between them. Time point denoted: peripheral blood 6 weeks after treatment start. Sampling of each patient yielded between 1 and 8 specimens, collected pretreatment and on-treatment. This sequence joins TRBV20-1 and TRBJ2-7, with D maybe TRBD1 (6 bases). The input for sequencing was PBMCs, taken around atezolizumab (anti-PD-L1) treatment. This TCR was recovered from a man in his 60s with urothelial cancer. The DNA of the CDR3 is TGCAGTGCTAGAGTCGGGACAACGCAGTACTTC. Translated, it gives CSARVGTTQYF.